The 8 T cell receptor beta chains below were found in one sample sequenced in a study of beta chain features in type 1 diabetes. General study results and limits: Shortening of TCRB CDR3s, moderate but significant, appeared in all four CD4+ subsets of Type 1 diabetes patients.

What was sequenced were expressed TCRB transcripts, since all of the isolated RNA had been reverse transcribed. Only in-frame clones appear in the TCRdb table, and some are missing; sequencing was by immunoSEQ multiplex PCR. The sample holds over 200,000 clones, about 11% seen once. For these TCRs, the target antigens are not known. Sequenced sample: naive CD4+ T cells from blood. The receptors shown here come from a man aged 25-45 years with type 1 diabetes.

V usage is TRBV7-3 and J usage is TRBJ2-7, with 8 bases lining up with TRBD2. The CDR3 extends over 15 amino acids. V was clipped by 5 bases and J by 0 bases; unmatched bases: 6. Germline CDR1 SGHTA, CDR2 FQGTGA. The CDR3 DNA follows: TGTGCCAGCAGCCCTCAGCTAGCGGGCTCCTACGAGCAGTACTTC. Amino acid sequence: CASSPQLAGSYEQYF.

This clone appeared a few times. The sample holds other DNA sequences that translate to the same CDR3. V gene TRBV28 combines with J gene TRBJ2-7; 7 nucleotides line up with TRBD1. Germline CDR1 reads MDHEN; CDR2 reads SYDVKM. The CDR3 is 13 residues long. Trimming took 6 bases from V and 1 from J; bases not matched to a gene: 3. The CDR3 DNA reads TGTGCCAGCAGACCGGGACAGTCCTACGAGCAGTACTTC. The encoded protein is CASRPGQSYEQYF.

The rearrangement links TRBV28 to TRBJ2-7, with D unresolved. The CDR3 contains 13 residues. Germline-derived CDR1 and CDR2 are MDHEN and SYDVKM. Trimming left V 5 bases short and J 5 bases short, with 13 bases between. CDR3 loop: CASSRPPAHEQYF. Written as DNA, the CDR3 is TGTGCCAGCAGTCGTCCCCCCGCGCACGAGCAGTACTTC.

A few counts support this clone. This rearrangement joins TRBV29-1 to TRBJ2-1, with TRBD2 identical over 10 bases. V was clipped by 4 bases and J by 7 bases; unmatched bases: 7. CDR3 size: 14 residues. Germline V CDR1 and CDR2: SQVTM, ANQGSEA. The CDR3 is CSVVAASGGNEQFF. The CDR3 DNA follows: TGCAGCGTTGTTGCGGCTAGCGGGGGAAATGAGCAGTTCTTC.

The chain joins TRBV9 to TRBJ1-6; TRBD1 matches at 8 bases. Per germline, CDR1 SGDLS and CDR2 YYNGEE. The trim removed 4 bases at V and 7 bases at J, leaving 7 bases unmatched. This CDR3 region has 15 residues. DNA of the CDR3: TGTGCCAGCAGCCCCACGACAGGGGTAAATTCACCCCTCCACTTT. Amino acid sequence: CASSPTTGVNSPLHF.

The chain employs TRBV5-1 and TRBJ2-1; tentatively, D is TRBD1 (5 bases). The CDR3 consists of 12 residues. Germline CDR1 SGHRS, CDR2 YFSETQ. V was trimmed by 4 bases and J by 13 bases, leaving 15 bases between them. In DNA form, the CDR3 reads TGCGCCAGCAGCAGGGAACAGGAAAGTCAGTTCTTC. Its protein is CASSREQESQFF.

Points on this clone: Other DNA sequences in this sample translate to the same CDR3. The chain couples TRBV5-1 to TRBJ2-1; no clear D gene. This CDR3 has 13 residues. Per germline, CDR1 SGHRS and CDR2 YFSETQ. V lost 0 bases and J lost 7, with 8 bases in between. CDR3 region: CASSLARTNEQFF. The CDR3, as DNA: TGCGCCAGCAGCTTGGCCCGTACAAATGAGCAGTTCTTC. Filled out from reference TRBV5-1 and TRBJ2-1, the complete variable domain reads KAGVTQTPRYLIKTRGQQVTLSCSPISGHRSVSWYQQTPGQGLQFLFEYFSETQRNKGNFPGRFSGRQFSNSRSEMNVSTLELGDSALYLCASSLARTNEQFFGPGTRLTVL.

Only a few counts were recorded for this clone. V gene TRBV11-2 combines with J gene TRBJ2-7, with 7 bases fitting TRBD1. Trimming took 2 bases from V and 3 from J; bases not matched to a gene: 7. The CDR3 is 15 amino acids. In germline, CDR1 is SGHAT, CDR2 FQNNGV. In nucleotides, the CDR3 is TGTGCCAGCAGCTTAAAAGGGACAGTCATCTACGAGCAGTACTTC. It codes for CASSLKGTVIYEQYF.